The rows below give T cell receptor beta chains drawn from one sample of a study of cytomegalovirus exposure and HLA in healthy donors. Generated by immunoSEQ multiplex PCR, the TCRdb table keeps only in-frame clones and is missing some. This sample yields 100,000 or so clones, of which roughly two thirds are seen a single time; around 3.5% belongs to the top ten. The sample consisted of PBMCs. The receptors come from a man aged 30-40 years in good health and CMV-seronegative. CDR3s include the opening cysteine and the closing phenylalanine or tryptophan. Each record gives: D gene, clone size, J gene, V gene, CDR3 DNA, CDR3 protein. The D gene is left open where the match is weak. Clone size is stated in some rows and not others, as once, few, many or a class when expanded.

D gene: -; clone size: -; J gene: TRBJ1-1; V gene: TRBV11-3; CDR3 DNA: TGTGCCAGCAGCTTAGGAATCCGGGAAGCTTTCTTT; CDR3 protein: CASSLGIREAFF
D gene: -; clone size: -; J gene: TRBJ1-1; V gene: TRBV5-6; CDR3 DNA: TGTGCCAGCAGCTTAGAGGCTGGGGGCACCCCAAGGTCTGAAGCTTTCTTT; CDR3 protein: CASSLEAGGTPRSEAFF
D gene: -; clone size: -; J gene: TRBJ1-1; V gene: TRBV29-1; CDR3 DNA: TGCAGCGTCCGAAGGACACCGAACACTGAAGCTTTCTTT; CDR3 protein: CSVRRTPNTEAFF
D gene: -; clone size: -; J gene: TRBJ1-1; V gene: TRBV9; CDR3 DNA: TGTGCCAGCAGCGTTGGGGTAGGAGGGTACACTGAAGCTTTCTTT; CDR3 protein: CASSVGVGGYTEAFF
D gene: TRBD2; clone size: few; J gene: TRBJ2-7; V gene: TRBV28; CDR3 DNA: TGTGCCAGCAGTTCCCAACTAGCGGGAGGGAACGAGCAGTACTTC; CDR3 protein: CASSSQLAGGNEQYF
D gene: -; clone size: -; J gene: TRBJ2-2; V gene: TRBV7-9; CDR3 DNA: TGTGCCAGCAGCCGTAGTCCCGGGGAGCTGTTTTTT; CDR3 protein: CASSRSPGELFF
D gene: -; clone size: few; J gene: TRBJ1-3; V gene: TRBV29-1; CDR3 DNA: TGCAGCGCCCTACAGAGCTCTGGAAACACCATATATTTT; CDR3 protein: CSALQSSGNTIYF
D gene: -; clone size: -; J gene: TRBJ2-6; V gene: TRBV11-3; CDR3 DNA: TGTGCCAGCAGCCCTAGGGTAGGCGCAGGCAACTCTGGGGCCAACGGCCTGACTTTC; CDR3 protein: CASSPRVGAGNSGANGLTF
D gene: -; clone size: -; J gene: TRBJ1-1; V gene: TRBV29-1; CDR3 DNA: TGCAGCTGGGGGGACGGGGACACTGAAGCTTTCTTT; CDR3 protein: CSWGDGDTEAFF
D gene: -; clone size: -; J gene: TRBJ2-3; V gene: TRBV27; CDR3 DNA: TGTGCCAGCAGTTTAGGCTGGACAGATACGCAGTATTTT; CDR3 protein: CASSLGWTDTQYF
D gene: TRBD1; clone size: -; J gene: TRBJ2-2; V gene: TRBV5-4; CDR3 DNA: TGTGCCAGCAGCGTAACCGGGACAGGGACGACCGGGGAGCTGTTTTTT; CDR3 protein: CASSVTGTGTTGELFF
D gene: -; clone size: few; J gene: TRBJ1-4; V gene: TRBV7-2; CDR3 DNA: TGTGCCAGCAGCTTAGACAGGGTGGGGAAGGAAAAACTGTTTTTT; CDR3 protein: CASSLDRVGKEKLFF
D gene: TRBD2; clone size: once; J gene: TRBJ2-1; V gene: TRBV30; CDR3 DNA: TGTGCCTGGAGTGGACTAGCGGGAAAGTGGTATGAGCAGTTCTTC; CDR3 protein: CAWSGLAGKWYEQFF
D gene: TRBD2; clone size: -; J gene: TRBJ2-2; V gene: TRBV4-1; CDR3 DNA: TGCGCCAGCAGCCAAGGAGGGCTAGCGGGAGTAGGCACCGGGGAGCTGTTTTTT; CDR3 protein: CASSQGGLAGVGTGELFF
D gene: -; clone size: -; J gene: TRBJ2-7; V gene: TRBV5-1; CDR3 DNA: TGCGCCAGCAGCTTGACAGGAAGCTCCTACGAGCAGTACTTC; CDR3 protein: CASSLTGSSYEQYF
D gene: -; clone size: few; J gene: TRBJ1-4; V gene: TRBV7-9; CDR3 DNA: TGTGCCAGCAGCTTAGCGCGGGAAAAACTGTTTTTT; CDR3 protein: CASSLAREKLFF
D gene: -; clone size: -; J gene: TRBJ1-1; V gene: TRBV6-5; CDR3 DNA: TGTGCCAGCAGTTATCAGAAGAACACTGAAGCTTTCTTT; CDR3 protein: CASSYQKNTEAFF
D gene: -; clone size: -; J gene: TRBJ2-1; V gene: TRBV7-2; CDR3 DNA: TGTGCCAGCGGGAATAGCGCATACAATGAGCAGTTCTTC; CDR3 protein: CASGNSAYNEQFF
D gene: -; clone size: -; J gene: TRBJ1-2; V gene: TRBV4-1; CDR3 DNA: TGCGCCAGCACCCAAGGTGACGGAGGGCTATATGGCTACACCTTC; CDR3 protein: CASTQGDGGLYGYTF
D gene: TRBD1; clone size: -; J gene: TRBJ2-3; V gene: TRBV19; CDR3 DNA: TGTGCCAGTAGTACAGACAGGGCTAGCACAGATACGCAGTATTTT; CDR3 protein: CASSTDRASTDTQYF